A selection of T cell receptor beta chains follows, all from one sample in a study of neurological immune-mediated disorders. TCRdb re-called the 5' RACE reads through MiXCR, storing one row per CDR3 protein. The sample has fewer than 45,000 distinct CDR3 sequences; almost 7.5% are singletons. The sequencing sample was made of PBMCs. Receptors originate from a woman in her thirties or forties in good health. Each CDR3 is given with its conserved first and last residue. The D gene is left open where the match is weak.

TRBV5-1	TRBJ1-3	NA	15	CASSFYGTAGNTIYF
TRBV7-9	TRBJ2-1	TRBD2	16	CASSHTRGGDYDEQFF
TRBV20-1	TRBJ2-7	NA	11	CSAKKAYEQYF
TRBV20-1	TRBJ2-3	NA	14	CSASGWPSTDTQYF
TRBV7-9	TRBJ2-4	NA	14	CASSLTQGGNIQYF
TRBV6-1	TRBJ1-2	NA	14	CASSEATDFYGYTF
TRBV4-1	TRBJ2-2	NA	16	CASSQQTDGNTGELFF
TRBV7-9	TRBJ2-7	NA	13	CASSGGGNYEQYF
TRBV14	TRBJ2-1	TRBD1	17	CASSQDGTDYSYNEQFF
TRBV24-1	TRBJ2-5	NA	16	CATSEAGTLRQETQYF
TRBV7-2	TRBJ2-1	TRBD2	18	CASSTPRTSGIDFGEQFF
TRBV6-4	TRBJ2-3	NA	16	CASSDGSAGSTDTQYF
TRBV11-2	TRBJ1-1	TRBD1	18	CASSLEFGTGGADTEAFF
TRBV20-1	TRBJ1-6	NA	16	CSARPSSGHPYSPLHF
TRBV7-8	TRBJ2-1	NA	18	CASSLHGSGEGSYNEQFF
TRBV4-2	TRBJ1-1	TRBD1	17	CASSRDRALKVNTEAFF
TRBV2	TRBJ1-4	NA	14	CASTQTDGDEKLFF
TRBV7-2	TRBJ1-1	TRBD1	16	CASSFGGTVMNTEAFF
TRBV7-2	TRBJ2-4	NA	12	CASSWDGDIQYF
TRBV5-1	TRBJ1-1	TRBD1	16	CASSPGTGALGTEAFF
TRBV6-1	TRBJ2-7	TRBD2	15	CASRLGAGVLGEQYF
TRBV29-1	TRBJ1-2	NA	12	CSVGPGGRGYTF
TRBV18	TRBJ1-2	TRBD1	16	CASSPPEGGGAYGYTF
TRBV28	TRBJ2-1	NA	13	CASKSRYYNEQFF
TRBV2	TRBJ1-2	NA	14	CASSASGVNYGYTF
TRBV6-6	TRBJ1-2	NA	13	CASSYKESYGYTF
TRBV7-2	TRBJ1-1	NA	13	CASSAMGGAEAFF
TRBV24-1	TRBJ2-5	NA	13	CATSERLRGTQYF
TRBV12-3/TRBV12-4	TRBJ2-1	NA	16	CASTELLGGSSNEQFF
TRBV4-1	TRBJ1-4	NA	13	CASSQVHGEKLFF
TRBV5-1	TRBJ2-2	TRBD2	15	CASSSISGGAGELFF
TRBV7-8	TRBJ2-5	NA	14	CASSALVGGETQYF
TRBV28	TRBJ2-5	NA	16	CASSLNSPGVRGTQYF
TRBV5-1	TRBJ2-7	NA	13	CASSLKFSYEQYF
TRBV6-6	TRBJ1-4	TRBD1	14	CASSWDRKREKLFF
TRBV12-3/TRBV12-4	TRBJ2-5	NA	12	CASSYPEETQYF
TRBV28	TRBJ1-1	NA	15	CASSSQDAVNTEAFF
TRBV6-2/TRBV6-3	TRBJ1-1	NA	11	CAALQETEAFF
TRBV7-6	TRBJ2-2	NA	15	CASSLVGRSTGELFF
TRBV12-3/TRBV12-4	TRBJ1-5	NA	13	CASSLARSQPQHF
TRBV7-9	TRBJ1-3	NA	14	CASSLLTSGNTIYF
TRBV27	TRBJ1-5	NA	13	CASSEVGGRAQHF
TRBV7-3	TRBJ1-2	NA	14	CASSLNAGNYGYTF
TRBV10-2	TRBJ1-1	NA	15	CASSESLGTGPEAYF
TRBV5-5	TRBJ2-1	TRBD1	15	CASSLGDRAYNEQFF
TRBV6-5	TRBJ2-7	NA	12	CASSYRAGEQYF
TRBV7-9	TRBJ2-5	NA	14	CANSLLGSWGTQYF
TRBV29-1	TRBJ2-7	NA	15	CSHRRRGRTSYEQYF
TRBV12-3/TRBV12-4	TRBJ1-1	NA	13	CASTPKGNTEAFF
TRBV10-3	TRBJ2-7	NA	15	CAISESGGGIREQYF
TRBV9	TRBJ2-1	TRBD2	16	CASSVSAGAIRNEQFF
TRBV20-1	TRBJ2-1	TRBD1	16	CSARDPNRGFGNEQFF
TRBV7-2	TRBJ2-3	NA	14	CASSQRRSTDTQYF
TRBV20-1	TRBJ2-2	NA	15	CSARDGERNTGELFF
TRBV20-1	TRBJ2-3	TRBD2	15	CSARDRAGGPDTQYF
TRBV12-3/TRBV12-4	TRBJ1-5	NA	13	CASSPGLGQPQHF
TRBV20-1	TRBJ2-5	NA	16	CSARDPFETAQETQYF
TRBV28	TRBJ1-4	NA	15	CASSPAAGTNEKLFF
TRBV12-5	TRBJ2-5	NA	12	CASGLDEETQYF
TRBV6-5	TRBJ2-7	TRBD1	14	CANRPGQGVYKQYF